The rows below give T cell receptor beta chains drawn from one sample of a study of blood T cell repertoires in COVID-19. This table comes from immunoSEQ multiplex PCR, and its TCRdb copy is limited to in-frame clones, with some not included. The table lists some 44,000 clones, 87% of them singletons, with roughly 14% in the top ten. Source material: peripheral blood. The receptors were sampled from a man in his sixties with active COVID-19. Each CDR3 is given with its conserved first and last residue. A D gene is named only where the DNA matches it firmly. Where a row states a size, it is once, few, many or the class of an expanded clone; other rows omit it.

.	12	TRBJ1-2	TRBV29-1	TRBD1	CSVVETGYGYTF	TGCAGCGTTGTGGAGACAGGGTATGGCTACACCTTC
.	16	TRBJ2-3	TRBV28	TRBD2	CASSPPVSGGEDTQYF	TGTGCCAGCAGTCCGCCGGTTAGCGGGGGGGAAGATACGCAGTATTTT
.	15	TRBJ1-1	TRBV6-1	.	CASSEARSLNTEAFF	TGTGCCAGCAGTGAAGCGCGGTCCTTGAACACTGAAGCTTTCTTT
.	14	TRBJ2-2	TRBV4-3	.	CASRTDWRTGELFF	TGCGCCAGCAGGACCGACTGGCGCACCGGGGAGCTGTTTTTT
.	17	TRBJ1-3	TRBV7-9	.	CASSLASGQYSGNTIYF	TGTGCCAGCAGCTTAGCCTCTGGACAGTACTCTGGAAACACCATATATTTT
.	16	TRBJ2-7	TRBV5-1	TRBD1	CASSLVGQQGFNEQYF	TGCGCCAGCAGCTTGGTAGGCCAACAGGGGTTCAACGAGCAGTACTTC
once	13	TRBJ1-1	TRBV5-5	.	CASSLRRNTEAFF	TGTGCCAGCAGTCTTCGCAGGAACACTGAAGCTTTCTTT
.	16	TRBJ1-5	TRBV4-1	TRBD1	CASSQEPGQEYQPQHF	TGCGCCAGCAGCCAAGAGCCGGGACAGGAGTATCAGCCCCAGCATTTT
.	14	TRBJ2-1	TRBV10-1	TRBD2	CASSASGSYNEQFF	TGCGCCAGCAGTGCTAGCGGGAGCTACAATGAGCAGTTCTTC
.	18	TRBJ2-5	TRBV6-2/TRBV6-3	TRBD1	CASSFNLPGQGGEETQYF	TGTGCCAGCAGTTTTAATTTACCGGGACAGGGCGGGGAAGAGACCCAGTACTTC
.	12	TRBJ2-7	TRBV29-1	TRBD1	CSVGQGTYEQYF	TGCAGCGTAGGACAGGGAACCTACGAGCAGTACTTC